This T cell receptor (beta chain) appears in the sequencing data of a study of blood T cell repertoires in COVID-19. About the research overall: Specimens from acute and convalescent COVID-19 originated in the United States, Italy and Spain. PBMCs, B-cell-depleted T cells, or T cells provided the cDNA or gDNA that made up the material.

V dropped 0 bases and J dropped 6 bases, with 7 bases sitting between them. Germline CDR1 SGHRS, CDR2 YFSETQ. The CDR3 sequence is 13 residues long. Profiled with immunoSEQ multiplex PCR; TCRdb holds only in-frame clones, not every one. Of hundreds of thousands of clones in the sample, 89% were seen once. Those enrolled, adults aged roughly 18 to 100 years, came from around 24 US areas. Donors were grouped by their self-reported clinical history. This sequence joins TRBV5-1 and TRBJ1-5; D remains unclear. This clonotype was obtained from a woman aged 25-40 years with acute COVID-19. The material sequenced was PBMCs or T cells enriched from blood (not recorded which). The DNA for the CDR3 is TGCGCCAGCAGCTTGGAACCCAGTCAGCCCCAGCATTTT. It yields the protein CASSLEPSQPQHF.